Each of the 7 T cell receptor beta chains below was sequenced from the same sample in a study of shared clonotypes between healthy human individuals. Assay used: immunoSEQ multiplex PCR; TCRdb lists only in-frame clones, some missing. Here the sample spans 2 million to 3 million clones, approximately 90% being singletons. The material sequenced was naive CD4+ T cells sorted from blood. Regarding subset: CD45RA+ positively selected. These receptors were obtained from a man aged 18 to 29 in good health.

The chain couples TRBV11-3 to TRBJ2-1; TRBD2 matches at 9 bases. The CDR3 has 16 residues. Germline CDR1 is SGHNT and CDR2 is YENEEA. V was clipped by 1 base and J by 7 bases; unmatched bases: 8. The CDR3 loop reads CASSLGGTSRRNEQFF. In DNA, the CDR3 is TGTGCCAGCAGCTTAGGCGGGACTAGCAGAAGAAATGAGCAGTTCTTC.

The chain recombines TRBV7-2 with TRBJ2-3; 8 bases line up with TRBD2. Per germline, CDR1 SGHTA and CDR2 FQGNSA. V lost 2 bases to trimming and J lost 4 bases; unmatched junction nucleotides: 5. CDR3 size: 15 residues. CDR3 in amino acids: CASSLIRGGPDTQYF. CDR3 DNA: TGTGCCAGCAGCTTAATCCGGGGGGGGCCAGATACGCAGTATTTT.

CDR3 DNA: TGTGCCAGCAGTCCAGGGGAATGGGCTAATGAAAAACTGTTTTTT. As protein: CASSPGEWANEKLFF. The chain uses TRBV28 and TRBJ1-4; D possibly corresponds to TRBD1 (6 bases). The CDR3 has 15 amino acids. With 5 bases removed from V and 3 bases from J, the gap between germline ends came to 13 bases. Germline CDR1 reads MDHEN; CDR2 reads SYDVKM.

V is TRBV30 and J is TRBJ2-5; tentatively, D is TRBD1 or TRBD2 (5 bases each). The CDR3 is 13 residues long. Trimming removed 4 bases from V and 5 bases from J, with 14 bases in between. Per germline, CDR1 GTSNPN and CDR2 SVGIG (reference sequence). The CDR3 DNA is TGTGCCTGGAACCCGGACTGGGGGGAGACCCAGTACTTC. Protein: CAWNPDWGETQYF.

This clone was found once. This sequence joins TRBV4-2 and TRBJ1-5, with 7 bases aligning to TRBD1. V shed 4 bases, J shed 9 bases, and the junction held 9 bases outside the gene matches. This CDR3 is 14 amino acids long. CDR1 and CDR2 from the germline V gene are LGHNA and YNFKEQ. Written as DNA, the CDR3 is TGTGCCAGCAGCCCCGGACAGGCCAAAACGCCCCAGCATTTT. Protein product: CASSPGQAKTPQHF.

The genes are TRBV2 and TRBJ2-1, with a possible D match to TRBD1 (6 bases). This CDR3 contains 12 residues. Germline loops: CDR1 SNHLY, CDR2 FYNNEI. V was cut by 5 bases and J by 9 bases, with 11 bases left in between. CDR3 bases: TGTGCCAGCAGTACAGGGTTGGGTGAGCAGTTCTTC. Its translation: CASSTGLGEQFF.

This clone was detected only once. The CDR3 loop reads CASSGTGTSTEQYF. CDR3 nucleotide sequence: TGTGCCAGCAGTGGGACAGGGACCTCCACCGAGCAGTACTTC. The genes are TRBV2 and TRBJ2-7; 8 nucleotides line up with TRBD1. V shed 4 bases, J shed 6 bases, and the junction held 8 bases outside the gene matches. The CDR3 consists of 14 residues. The germline V gene encodes CDR1 SNHLY and CDR2 FYNNEI.